This TCR beta chain was sequenced during a study of T cells in Graves' hyperthyroidism and ophthalmopathy. This clonotype was observed at least ten times. Regions amplified from RNA transcripts were the TCR beta CDR3 regions. The HTBI primer set served for first-round RT-PCR of the TCR CDR3. In TCRdb, the multiplex PCR reads were re-called with MiXCR into one record per CDR3 protein. The top ten clones hold about 53% of a sample with approximately 330,000 distinct CDR3 sequences, about 20% of them seen once. CDR3 length: 15 residues. The junction had 1 base not matched to a gene; V was cut back by 1 base and J by 0 bases. The germline CDR1 and CDR2 sequences are MGHRA and YSYEKL.

Sequenced material: blood. The genes are TRBV4-1 and TRBJ1-1; 8 nucleotides match TRBD1. This TCR was recovered from a woman aged 45-60 years with Graves' hyperthyroidism. The DNA of the CDR3 is TGCGCCAGCAGCCAAGGCAGGGGGCTGAACACTGAAGCTTTCTTT. As protein: CASSQGRGLNTEAFF.